A selection of T cell receptor beta chains follows, all from one sample in a study of identical twins. TCRdb re-derived calls from the 5' RACE reads in MiXCR, one entry per CDR3 protein. The sample shows 540,000 or so distinct CDR3 sequences, approximately 20% of them seen only once. The same specimen was also included in a second study, on yellow fever vaccine responses in identical twins.

Sequencing input: CD4+ T cells sorted from blood. The receptors were gathered from a woman aged 18-29 years in good health. Both conserved end residues are part of each CDR3. The order of the fields is D gene, V gene, clone size, J gene, CDR3 DNA, CDR3 protein. A D gene is named only where the DNA matches it firmly. Clone size, where shown, is once, few, many, or a class for clones that have expanded.

D: TRBD1; V: TRBV5-1; size: many; J: TRBJ2-7; DNA: TGCGCCAGCAGCTTGGCGACAGGGTCCTACGAGCAGTACTTC; CDR3: CASSLATGSYEQYF
D: TRBD2; V: TRBV6-1; size: -; J: TRBJ2-1; DNA: TGTGCCAGCAGGCCCGGACTAGGGACTAGCGGCTACAATGAGCAGTTCTTC; CDR3: CASRPGLGTSGYNEQFF
D: -; V: TRBV29-1; size: -; J: TRBJ2-7; DNA: TGCAGTATCCGGGGACACCCGAAGGGCTCCTACGAGCAGTACTTC; CDR3: CSIRGHPKGSYEQYF
D: TRBD1; V: TRBV28; size: -; J: TRBJ1-5; DNA: TGTGCCAGCAGTCTCCCGACAGGGAGGGGGAATCGACAGCCCCAGCATTTT; CDR3: CASSLPTGRGNRQPQHF
D: TRBD1; V: TRBV5-1; size: -; J: TRBJ1-2; DNA: TGCGCCAGCAGCCAAACCCGGGACAGCCATAGAAGATCCGATGGCTACACCTTC; CDR3: CASSQTRDSHRRSDGYTF
D: TRBD1; V: TRBV29-1; size: few; J: TRBJ2-3; DNA: TGCAGCGTTGTACGTTTGGGACAGGGTTATGGCACAGATACGCAGTATTTT; CDR3: CSVVRLGQGYGTDTQYF
D: TRBD2; V: TRBV20-1; size: -; J: TRBJ2-1; DNA: TGCAGTGCCACCAGTCGGGAGGGCCTCACCTACAATGAGCAGTTCTTC; CDR3: CSATSREGLTYNEQFF
D: TRBD1; V: TRBV11-1; size: -; J: TRBJ2-6; DNA: TGTGCCAGCAGCTTGGGACAGCCCTCACCTTTTGGGGCCAACGTCCTGACTTTC; CDR3: CASSLGQPSPFGANVLTF
D: TRBD1; V: TRBV27; size: once; J: TRBJ2-6; DNA: TGTGCCAGCAGCAAGGGACAGTTTGGGGCCAACGTCCTGACTTTC; CDR3: CASSKGQFGANVLTF
D: TRBD1; V: TRBV10-3; size: few; J: TRBJ2-1; DNA: TGTGCCAGCACAGGGGAGAGGAATGAGCAGTTCTTC; CDR3: CASTGERNEQFF